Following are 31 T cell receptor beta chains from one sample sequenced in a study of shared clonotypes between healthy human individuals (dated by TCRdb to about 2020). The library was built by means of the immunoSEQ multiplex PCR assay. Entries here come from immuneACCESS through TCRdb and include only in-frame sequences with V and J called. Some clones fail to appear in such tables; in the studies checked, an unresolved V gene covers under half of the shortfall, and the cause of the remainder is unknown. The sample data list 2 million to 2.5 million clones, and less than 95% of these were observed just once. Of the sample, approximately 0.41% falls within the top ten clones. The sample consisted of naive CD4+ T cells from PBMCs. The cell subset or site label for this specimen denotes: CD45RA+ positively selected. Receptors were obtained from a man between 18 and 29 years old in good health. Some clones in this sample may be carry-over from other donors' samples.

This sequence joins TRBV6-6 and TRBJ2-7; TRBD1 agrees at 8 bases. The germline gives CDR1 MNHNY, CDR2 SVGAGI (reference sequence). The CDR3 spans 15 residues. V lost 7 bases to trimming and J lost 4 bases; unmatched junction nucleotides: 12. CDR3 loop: CASTAIPDREYEQYF. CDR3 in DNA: TGTGCCAGCACCGCAATACCGGACAGGGAATACGAGCAGTACTTC.

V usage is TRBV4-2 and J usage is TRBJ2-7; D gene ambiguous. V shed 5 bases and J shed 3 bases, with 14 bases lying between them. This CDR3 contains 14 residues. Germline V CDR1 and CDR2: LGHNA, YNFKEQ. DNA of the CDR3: TGTGCCAGCAGCTCCGGCGGCGGCAACTACGAGCAGTACTTC. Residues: CASSSGGGNYEQYF.

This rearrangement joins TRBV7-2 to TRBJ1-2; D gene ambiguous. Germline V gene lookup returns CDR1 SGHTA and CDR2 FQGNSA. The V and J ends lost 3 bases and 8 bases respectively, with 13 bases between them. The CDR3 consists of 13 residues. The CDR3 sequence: CASSFGGMGGYTF. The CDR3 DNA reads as TGTGCCAGCAGCTTCGGAGGGATGGGAGGCTACACCTTC.

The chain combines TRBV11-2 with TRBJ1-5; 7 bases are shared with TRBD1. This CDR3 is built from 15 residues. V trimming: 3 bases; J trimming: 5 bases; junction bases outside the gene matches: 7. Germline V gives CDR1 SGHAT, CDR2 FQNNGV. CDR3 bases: TGTGCCAGCAGCTTGATAGGAGGGGGCGATCAGCCCCAGCATTTT. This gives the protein CASSLIGGGDQPQHF.

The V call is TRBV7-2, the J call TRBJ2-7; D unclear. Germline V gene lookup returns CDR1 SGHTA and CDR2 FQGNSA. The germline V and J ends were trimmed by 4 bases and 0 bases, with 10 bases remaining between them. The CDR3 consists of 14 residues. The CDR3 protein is CASSYWGISYEQYF. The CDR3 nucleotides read TGTGCCAGCAGCTATTGGGGTATCTCCTACGAGCAGTACTTC. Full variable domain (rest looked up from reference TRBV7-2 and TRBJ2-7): GAGVSQSPSNKVTEKGKDVELRCDPISGHTALYWYRQSLGQGLEFLIYFQGNSAPDKSGLPSDRFSAERTGGSVSTLTIQRTQQEDSAVYLCASSYWGISYEQYFGPGTRLTVT.

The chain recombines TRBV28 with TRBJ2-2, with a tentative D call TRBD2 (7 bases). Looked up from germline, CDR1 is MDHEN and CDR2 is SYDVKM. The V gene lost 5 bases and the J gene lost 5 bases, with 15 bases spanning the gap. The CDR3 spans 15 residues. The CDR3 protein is CASSRGAAGTGELFF. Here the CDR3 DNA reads TGTGCCAGCAGTCGGGGGGCGGCGGGAACCGGGGAGCTGTTTTTT.

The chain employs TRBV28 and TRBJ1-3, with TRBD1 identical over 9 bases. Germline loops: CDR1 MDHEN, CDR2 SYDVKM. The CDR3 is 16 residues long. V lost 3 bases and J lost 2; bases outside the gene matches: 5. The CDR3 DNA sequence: TGTGCCAGCAGTTTGGGACAGGGATCCCCTGGAAACACCATATATTTT. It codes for CASSLGQGSPGNTIYF.

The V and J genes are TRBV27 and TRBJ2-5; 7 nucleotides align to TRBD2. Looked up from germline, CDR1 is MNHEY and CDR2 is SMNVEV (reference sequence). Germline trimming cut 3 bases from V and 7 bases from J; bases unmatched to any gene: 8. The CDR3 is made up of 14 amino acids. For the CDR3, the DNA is TGTGCCAGCAGTTTTTGGGCGGGAGCGGGGACCCAGTACTTC. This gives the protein CASSFWAGAGTQYF.

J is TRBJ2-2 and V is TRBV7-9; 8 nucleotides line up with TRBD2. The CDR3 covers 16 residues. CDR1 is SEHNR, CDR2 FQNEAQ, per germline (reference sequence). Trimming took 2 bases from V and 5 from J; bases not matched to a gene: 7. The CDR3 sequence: CASSLLGGRSTGELFF. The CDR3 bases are TGTGCCAGCAGCTTATTAGGCGGGAGGAGTACCGGGGAGCTGTTTTTT.

The CDR3 region has the DNA TGTGCCAGCAGCCAAGGCTCTTTCGATCAGCCCCAGCATTTT. Its protein is CASSQGSFDQPQHF. The rearrangement links TRBV4-2 to TRBJ1-5; D is ambiguous. Germline CDR1 and CDR2: LGHNA and YNFKEQ. Trimming shortened V by 1 base and J by 5 bases, and 9 bases separated the two germline ends. This CDR3 is built from 14 residues.

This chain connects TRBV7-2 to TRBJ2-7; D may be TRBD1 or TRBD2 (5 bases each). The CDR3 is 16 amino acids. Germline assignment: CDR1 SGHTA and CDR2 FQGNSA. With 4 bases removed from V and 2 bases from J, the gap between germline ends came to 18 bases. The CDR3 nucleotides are TGTGCCAGCAGCTCCCGCGCCGGCAGGGAGCCCTACGAGCAGTACTTC. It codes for CASSSRAGREPYEQYF.

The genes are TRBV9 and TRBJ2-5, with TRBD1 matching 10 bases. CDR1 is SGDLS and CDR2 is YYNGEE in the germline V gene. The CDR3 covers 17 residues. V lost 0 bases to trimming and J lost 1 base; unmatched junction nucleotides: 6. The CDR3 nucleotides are TGTGCCAGCAGCGTAGTAGGGACAGGGGTCTCCCAAGAGACCCAGTACTTC. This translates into CASSVVGTGVSQETQYF.

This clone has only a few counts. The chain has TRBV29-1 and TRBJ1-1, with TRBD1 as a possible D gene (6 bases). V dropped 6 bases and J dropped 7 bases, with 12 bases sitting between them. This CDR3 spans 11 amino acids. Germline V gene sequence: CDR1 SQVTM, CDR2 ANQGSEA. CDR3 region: CSVQGPYEAFF. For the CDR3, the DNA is TGCAGCGTACAGGGTCCTTATGAAGCTTTCTTT.

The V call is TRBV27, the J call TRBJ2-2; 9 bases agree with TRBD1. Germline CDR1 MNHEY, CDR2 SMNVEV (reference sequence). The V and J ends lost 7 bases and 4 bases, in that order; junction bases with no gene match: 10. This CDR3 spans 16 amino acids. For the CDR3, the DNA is TGTGCCAGCACCATACGGGACAGGGTAGGCACCGGGGAGCTGTTTTTT. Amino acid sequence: CASTIRDRVGTGELFF.

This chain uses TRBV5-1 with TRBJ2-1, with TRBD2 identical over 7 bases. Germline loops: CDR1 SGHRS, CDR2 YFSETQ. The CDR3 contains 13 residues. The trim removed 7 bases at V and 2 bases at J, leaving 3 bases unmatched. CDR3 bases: TGCGCCAGCGGGGGGGAAACCTACAATGAGCAGTTCTTC. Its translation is CASGGETYNEQFF.

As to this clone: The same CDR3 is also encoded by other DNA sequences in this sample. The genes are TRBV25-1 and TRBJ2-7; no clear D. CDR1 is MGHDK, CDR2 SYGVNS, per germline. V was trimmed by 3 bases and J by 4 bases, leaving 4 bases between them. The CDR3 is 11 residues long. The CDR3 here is CASSDRYEQYF. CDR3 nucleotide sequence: TGTGCCAGCAGTGACCGTTACGAGCAGTACTTC.

This chain's CDR3 is CASSPARRNTGELFF. The CDR3 coding sequence is TGCGCCAGCAGCCCCGCCAGGCGGAACACCGGGGAGCTGTTTTTT. This chain connects TRBV4-3 to TRBJ2-2, with D uncertain. CDR1 and CDR2 from the germline V gene are LGHNA and YSLEER. V lost 4 bases, J lost 1 base, and 10 bases lay in between. The length of the CDR3 is 15 residues.

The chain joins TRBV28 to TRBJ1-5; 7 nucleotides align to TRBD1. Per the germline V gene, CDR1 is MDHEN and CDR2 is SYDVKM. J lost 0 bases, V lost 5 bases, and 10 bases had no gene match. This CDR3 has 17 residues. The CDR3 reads CASSANRGADSNQPQHF. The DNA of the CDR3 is TGTGCCAGCAGTGCGAACAGGGGAGCAGATAGCAATCAGCCCCAGCATTTT.

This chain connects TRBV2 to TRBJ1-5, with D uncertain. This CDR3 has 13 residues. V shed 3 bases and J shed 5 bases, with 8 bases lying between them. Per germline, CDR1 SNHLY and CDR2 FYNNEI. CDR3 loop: CASSDGSYQPQHF. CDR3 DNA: TGTGCCAGCAGTGACGGGTCCTATCAGCCCCAGCATTTT.

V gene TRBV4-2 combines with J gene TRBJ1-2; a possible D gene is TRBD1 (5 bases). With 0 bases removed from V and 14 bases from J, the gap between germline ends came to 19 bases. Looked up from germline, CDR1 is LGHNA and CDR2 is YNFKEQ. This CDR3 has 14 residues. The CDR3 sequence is CASSQESMGPAGTF. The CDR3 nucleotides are TGTGCCAGCAGCCAAGAGAGCATGGGGCCCGCAGGAACCTTC.

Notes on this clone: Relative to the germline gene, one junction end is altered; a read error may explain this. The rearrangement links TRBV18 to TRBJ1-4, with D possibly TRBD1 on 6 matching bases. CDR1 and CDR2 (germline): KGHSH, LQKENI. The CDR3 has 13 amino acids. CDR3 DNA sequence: TGTGCCAGCTCACCCGAAGGGGGGTGGCGCCTACTTTTT. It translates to CASSPEGGWRLLF. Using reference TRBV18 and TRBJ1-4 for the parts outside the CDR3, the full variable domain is NAGVMQNPRHLVRRRGQEARLRCSPMKGHSHVYWYRQLPEEGLKFMVYLQKENIIDESGMPKERFSAEFPKEGPSILRIQQVVRGDSAAYFCASSPEGGWRLLFGSGTQLSVL.

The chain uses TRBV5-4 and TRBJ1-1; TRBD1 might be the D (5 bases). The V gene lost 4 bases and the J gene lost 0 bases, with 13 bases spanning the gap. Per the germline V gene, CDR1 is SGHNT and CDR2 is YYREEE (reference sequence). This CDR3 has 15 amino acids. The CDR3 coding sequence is TGTGCCAGCAGCAGGGGTGGAGTGTTGAACACTGAAGCTTTCTTT. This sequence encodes CASSRGGVLNTEAFF.

The CDR3 spells CASTSRLFVEQYF. In nucleotides, the CDR3 is TGTGCCAGCACCTCCCGACTTTTTGTCGAGCAGTACTTC. The chain has TRBV7-9 and TRBJ2-7; D ambiguous. Germline-derived CDR1 and CDR2 are SEHNR and FQNEAQ (reference sequence). CDR3 length: 13 residues. Trimming took 7 bases from V and 6 from J, leaving 16 bases between them. Full variable domain (outside the CDR3, taken from reference TRBV7-9 and TRBJ2-7): DTGVSQNPRHKITKRGQNVTFRCDPISEHNRLYWYRQTLGQGPEFLTYFQNEAQLEKSRLLSDRFSAERPKGSFSTLEIQRTEQGDSAMYLCASTSRLFVEQYFGPGTRLTVT.

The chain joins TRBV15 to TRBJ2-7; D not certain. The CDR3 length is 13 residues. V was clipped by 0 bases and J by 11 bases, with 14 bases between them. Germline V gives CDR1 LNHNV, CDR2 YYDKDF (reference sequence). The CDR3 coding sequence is TGTGCCACCAGCAGAGATCAGCAAGGGCAGGAGTACTTC. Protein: CATSRDQQGQEYF.

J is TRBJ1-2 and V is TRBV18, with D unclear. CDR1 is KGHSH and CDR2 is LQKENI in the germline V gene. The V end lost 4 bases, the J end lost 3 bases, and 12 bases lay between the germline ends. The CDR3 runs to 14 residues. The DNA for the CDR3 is TGTGCCAGCTCACAGAGGGCAAGAGACTATGGCTACACCTTC. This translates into CASSQRARDYGYTF.

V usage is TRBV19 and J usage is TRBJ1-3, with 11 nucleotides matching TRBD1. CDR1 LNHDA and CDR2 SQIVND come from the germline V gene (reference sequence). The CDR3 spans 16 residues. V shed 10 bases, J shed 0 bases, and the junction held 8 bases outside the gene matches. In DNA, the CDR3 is TGTGCCACCACGGACAGGGGGCTGCCCTCTGGAAACACCATATATTTT. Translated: CATTDRGLPSGNTIYF.

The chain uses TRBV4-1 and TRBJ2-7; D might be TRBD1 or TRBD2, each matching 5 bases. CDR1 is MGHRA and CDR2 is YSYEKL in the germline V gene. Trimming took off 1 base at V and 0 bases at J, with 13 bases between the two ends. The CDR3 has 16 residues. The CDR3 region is CASSQVGRTSSYEQYF. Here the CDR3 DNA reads TGCGCCAGCAGCCAAGTGGGACGGACTTCCTCCTACGAGCAGTACTTC.

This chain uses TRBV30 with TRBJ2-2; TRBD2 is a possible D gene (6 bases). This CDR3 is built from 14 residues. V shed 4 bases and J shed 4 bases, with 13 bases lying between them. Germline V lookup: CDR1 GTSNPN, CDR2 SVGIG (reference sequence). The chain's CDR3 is CAWKRDFFTGELFF. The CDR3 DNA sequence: TGTGCCTGGAAACGGGACTTTTTCACCGGGGAGCTGTTTTTT.

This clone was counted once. For the CDR3, the DNA is TGTGCCTGGTCGGGCGGGAGCCGCGAGACCCAGTACTTC. This sequence encodes CAWSGGSRETQYF. The chain has TRBV30 and TRBJ2-5; 7 nucleotides align to TRBD2. Looked up from germline, CDR1 is GTSNPN and CDR2 is SVGIG (reference sequence). Losses at the gene ends were 5 bases for V and 5 bases for J; bases not matched to a gene: 8. CDR3 size: 13 residues.

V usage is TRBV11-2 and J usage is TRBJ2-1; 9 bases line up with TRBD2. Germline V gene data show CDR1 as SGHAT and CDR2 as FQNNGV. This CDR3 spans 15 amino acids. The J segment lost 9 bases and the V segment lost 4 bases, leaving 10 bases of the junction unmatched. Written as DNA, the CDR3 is TGTGCCAGCAGCTCTTTAGCGGGAGTCTTTACTGAGCAGTTCTTC. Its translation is CASSSLAGVFTEQFF. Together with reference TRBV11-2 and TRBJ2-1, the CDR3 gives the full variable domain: EAGVAQSPRYKIIEKRQSVAFWCNPISGHATLYWYQQILGQGPKLLIQFQNNGVVDDSQLPKDRFSAERLKGVDSTLKIQPAKLEDSAVYLCASSSLAGVFTEQFFGPGTRLTVL.

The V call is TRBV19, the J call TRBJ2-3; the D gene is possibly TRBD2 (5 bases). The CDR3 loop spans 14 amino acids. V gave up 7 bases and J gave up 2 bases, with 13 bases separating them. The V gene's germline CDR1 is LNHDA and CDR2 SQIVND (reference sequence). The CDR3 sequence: CASKTRAATDTQYF. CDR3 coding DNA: TGTGCCAGTAAAACGCGGGCAGCCACAGATACGCAGTATTTT.